This T cell receptor beta chain stems from a study of OX40 agonist ivuxolimab in advanced cancers. CDR1 and CDR2 (germline): MNHEY, SMNVEV (reference sequence). The CDR3 extends over 15 amino acids. V lost 4 bases to trimming and J lost 0 bases, with 9 bases between them. Blood specimens came from baseline, cycle 4 day 1, and cycle 7 day 1. This clone was seen a single time. Its antigen is not known. The protocol was immunoSEQ multiplex PCR, while the TCRdb copy is restricted to in-frame clones and leaves out a portion. The repertoire consists of about 52,000 clones, with approximately 95% occurring once and the leading ten covering approximately 23%. Study results and caveats: Antigen targets of the expanded peripheral T cells went undetermined. With doses of 0.1 to 3.0 mg/kg, CD4+ and CD8+ blood T cells had undergone clonal expansion by week 6. Expanded clones were, on average, more numerous in CD8+ T cells than in CD4+.

Sequencing used CD4+ or CD8+ T cells sorted from blood, obtained in a trial of the OX40 agonist ivuxolimab. This chain connects TRBV27 to TRBJ2-2; D unclear. The clonotype comes from an adult with an advanced solid tumor such as melanoma, head and neck, liver or kidney cancer. The CDR3 DNA follows: TGTGCCAGCAGTTCGGTAGGACCGAACACCGGGGAGCTGTTTTTT. Its protein product is CASSSVGPNTGELFF.